The entry that follows covers one T cell receptor beta chain sequence. The antigen remains undetermined. The source of the sample is a study of vaccination effects on CD4 cells after COVID-19. Across the whole study: Two recovered convalescent patients were sampled 16 days and one week pre-vaccination.

Within the ViraFEST assay, antigen-specific CD4+ T cells underwent expansion with viral peptide pools prior to sequencing. Culturing for about 10 days preceded CD4+ T cell isolation. From March to December 2020, the person had a SARS-CoV-2 infection that was confirmed by PCR. Each culture had half its medium swapped for IL-2 medium on days 3 and 7. Profiled with immunoSEQ multiplex PCR; TCRdb holds only in-frame clones, not every one. The sample lists about 24,000 clones; about 72% were seen once. V lost 4 bases to trimming and J lost 1 base; unmatched junction nucleotides: 9. The germline gives CDR1 SGHKS, CDR2 YYEKEE (reference sequence). CDR3 length: 16 residues.

The V gene is TRBV5-5, the J gene TRBJ1-1, with TRBD1 matching 8 bases. The specimen was CD4+ T cells from PBMCs cultured with SARS-CoV-2 spike peptides, collected before COVID-19 vaccination. The sequence came from a human donor who had a prior SARS-CoV-2 infection. The CDR3, as DNA: TGTGCCAGCAGCCAGGTACCCGGGACAGGGAACACTGAAGCTTTCTTT. Its translation: CASSQVPGTGNTEAFF.